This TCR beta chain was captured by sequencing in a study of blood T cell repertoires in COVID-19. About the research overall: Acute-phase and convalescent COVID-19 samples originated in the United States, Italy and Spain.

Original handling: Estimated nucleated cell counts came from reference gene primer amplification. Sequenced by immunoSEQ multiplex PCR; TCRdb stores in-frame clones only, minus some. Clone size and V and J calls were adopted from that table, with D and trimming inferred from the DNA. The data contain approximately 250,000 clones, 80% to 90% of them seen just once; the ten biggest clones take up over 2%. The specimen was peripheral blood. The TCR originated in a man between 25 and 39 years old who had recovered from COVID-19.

The CDR3 is CASGSPDREHYGYTF. As DNA, the CDR3 is TGCGCCAGCGGAAGCCCGGACAGGGAACACTATGGCTACACCTTC. The chain couples TRBV5-1 to TRBJ1-2, with 8 bases matching TRBD1. The CDR3 sequence is 15 residues long. The V gene end was trimmed by 7 bases and the J gene end by 3 bases; junction bases not matched to a gene: 11. In germline, CDR1 is SGHRS, CDR2 YFSETQ.